The clone carrying this T cell receptor beta chain has just a few counts. Its specificity is not known. Germline lookup yields CDR1 LNHDA and CDR2 SQIVND (reference sequence). The CDR3 is made up of 13 amino acids. The J segment lost 0 bases and the V segment lost 6 bases, leaving 2 bases of the junction unmatched. Data came from immunoSEQ multiplex PCR; TCRdb stores just in-frame clones and leaves some out. The table includes tens of thousands of clones, about nine tenths detected once. The data belong to a study of T cells in tuberculosis. Study context: Sequenced TCRs come from CD1B-GMM tetramer-binding T cells. Study conclusions and caveats: Shorter CDR3-alpha in active tuberculosis partly drove smaller distances. Active tuberculosis TCR-alpha repertoires lay closer to GMM-specific TCRs than IGRA-negative controls, suggesting clonal expansion.

Latent tuberculosis screening used tuberculin skin test and IGRA at entry. The genes are TRBV19 and TRBJ2-7, with TRBD2 matching over 7 bases. Sequenced input: PBMCs. This TCR derives from a donor aged 10-29 years with latent tuberculosis or without tuberculosis infection. Some clones in this sample may be carry-over from other donors' samples. The CDR3 DNA follows: TGTGCCAGTAGAGGGAGGGGCTCCTACGAGCAGTACTTC. Translating it yields CASRGRGSYEQYF.